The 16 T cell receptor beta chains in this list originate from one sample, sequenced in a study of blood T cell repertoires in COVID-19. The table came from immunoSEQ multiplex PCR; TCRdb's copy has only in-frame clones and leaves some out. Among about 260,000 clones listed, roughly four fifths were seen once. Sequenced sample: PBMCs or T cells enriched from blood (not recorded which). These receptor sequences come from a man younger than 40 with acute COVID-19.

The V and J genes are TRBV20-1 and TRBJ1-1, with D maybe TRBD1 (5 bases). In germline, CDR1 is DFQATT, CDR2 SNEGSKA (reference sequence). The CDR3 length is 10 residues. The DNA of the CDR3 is TGCAGGACGGGGGGAACTGAAGCTTTCTTT. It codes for CRTGGTEAFF.

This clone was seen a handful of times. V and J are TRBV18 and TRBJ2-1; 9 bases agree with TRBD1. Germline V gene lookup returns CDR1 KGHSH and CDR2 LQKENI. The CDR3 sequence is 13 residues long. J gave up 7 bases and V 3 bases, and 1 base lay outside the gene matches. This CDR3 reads CASSPGTGNEQFF. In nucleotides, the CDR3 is TGTGCCAGCTCACCCGGGACAGGGAATGAGCAGTTCTTC.

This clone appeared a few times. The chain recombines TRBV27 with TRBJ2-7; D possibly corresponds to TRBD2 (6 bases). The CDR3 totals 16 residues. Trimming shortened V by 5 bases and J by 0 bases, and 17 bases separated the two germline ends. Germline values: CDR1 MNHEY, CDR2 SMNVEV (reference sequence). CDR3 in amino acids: CASSPAGSLSSYEQYV. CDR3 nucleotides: TGTGCCAGCAGTCCCGCCGGGAGCCTCAGCTCCTACGAGCAGTACGTC.

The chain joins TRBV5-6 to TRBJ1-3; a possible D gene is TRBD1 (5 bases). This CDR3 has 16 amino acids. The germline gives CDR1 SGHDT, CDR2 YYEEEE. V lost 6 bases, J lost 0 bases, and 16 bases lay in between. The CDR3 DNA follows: TGTGCCAGCACCCTATGGGGGAGGCTCTCTGGAAACACCATATATTTT. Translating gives CASTLWGRLSGNTIYF. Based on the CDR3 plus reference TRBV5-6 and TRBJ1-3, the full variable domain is DAGVTQSPTHLIKTRGQQVTLRCSPKSGHDTVSWYQQALGQGPQFIFQYYEEEERQRGNFPDRFSGHQFPNYSSELNVNALLLGDSALYLCASTLWGRLSGNTIYFGEGSWLTVV.

The CDR3 reads CASSSPQGAVETQYF. CDR3 nucleotides: TGTGCCAGCAGTTCACCTCAGGGGGCCGTAGAGACCCAGTACTTC. This chain uses TRBV6-5 with TRBJ2-5, with 8 bases that match TRBD1. The germline gives CDR1 MNHEY, CDR2 SVGAGI. V lost 4 bases, J lost 4 bases, and 8 bases stayed unmatched. The CDR3 has 15 amino acids.

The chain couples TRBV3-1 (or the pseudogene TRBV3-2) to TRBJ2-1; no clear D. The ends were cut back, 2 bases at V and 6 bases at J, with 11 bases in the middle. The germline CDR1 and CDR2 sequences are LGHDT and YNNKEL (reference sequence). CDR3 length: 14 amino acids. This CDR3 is CASSQRTVVNEQFF. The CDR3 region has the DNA TGTGCCAGCAGCCAACGCACAGTTGTCAATGAGCAGTTCTTC.

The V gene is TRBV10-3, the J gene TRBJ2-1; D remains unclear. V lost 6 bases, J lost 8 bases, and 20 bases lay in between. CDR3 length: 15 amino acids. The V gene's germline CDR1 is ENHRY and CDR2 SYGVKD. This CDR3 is CAIRRRAIGGDEQFF. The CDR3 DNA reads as TGTGCCATCAGGAGACGAGCTATCGGTGGAGATGAGCAGTTCTTC.

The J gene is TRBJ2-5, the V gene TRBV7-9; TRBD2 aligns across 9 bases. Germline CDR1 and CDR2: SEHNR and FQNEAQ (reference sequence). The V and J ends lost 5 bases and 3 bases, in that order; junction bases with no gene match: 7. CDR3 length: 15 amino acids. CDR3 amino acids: CASSLPRLAEETQYF. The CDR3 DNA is TGTGCCAGCAGCCTACCTAGACTAGCGGAAGAGACCCAGTACTTC.

The CDR3 bases are TGTGCCAGCAGTCTAATTCAGGGGCCCGCAACTAATGAAAAACTGTTTTTT. This codes for CASSLIQGPATNEKLFF. The rearrangement joins TRBV28 to TRBJ1-4, with D possibly matching TRBD1 (6 bases). Per germline, CDR1 MDHEN and CDR2 SYDVKM. CDR3 length: 17 amino acids. Trimming removed 5 bases at V and 0 bases at J, with 16 bases between.

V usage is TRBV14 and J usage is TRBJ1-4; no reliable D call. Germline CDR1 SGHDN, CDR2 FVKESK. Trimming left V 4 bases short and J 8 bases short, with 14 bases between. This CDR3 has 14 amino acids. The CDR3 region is CASSPSYMAEKLFF. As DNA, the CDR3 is TGTGCCAGCAGCCCTTCTTACATGGCCGAAAAACTGTTTTTT. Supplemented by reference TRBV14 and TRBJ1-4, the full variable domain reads EAGVTQFPSHSVIEKGQTVTLRCDPISGHDNLYWYRRVMGKEIKFLLHFVKESKQDESGMPNNRFLAERTGGTYSTLKVQPAELEDSGVYFCASSPSYMAEKLFFGSGTQLSVL.

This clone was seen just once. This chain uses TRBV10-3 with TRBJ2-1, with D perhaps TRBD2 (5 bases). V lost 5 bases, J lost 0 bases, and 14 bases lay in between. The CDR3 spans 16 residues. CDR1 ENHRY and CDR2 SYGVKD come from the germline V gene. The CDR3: CAISNREQLSYNEQFF. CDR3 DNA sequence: TGTGCCATCAGTAACCGGGAACAACTCTCCTACAATGAGCAGTTCTTC.

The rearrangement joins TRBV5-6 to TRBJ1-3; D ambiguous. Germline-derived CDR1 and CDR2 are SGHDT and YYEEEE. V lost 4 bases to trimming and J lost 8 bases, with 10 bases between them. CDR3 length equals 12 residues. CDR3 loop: CASSSYPDTIYF. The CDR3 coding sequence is TGTGCCAGCAGCAGCTACCCGGACACCATATATTTT.

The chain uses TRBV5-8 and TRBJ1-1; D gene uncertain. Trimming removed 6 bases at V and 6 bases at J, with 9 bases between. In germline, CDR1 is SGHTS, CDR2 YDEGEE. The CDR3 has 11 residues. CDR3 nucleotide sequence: TGTGCCAGCACCCCTTTTGCTGAAGCTTTCTTT. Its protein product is CASTPFAEAFF. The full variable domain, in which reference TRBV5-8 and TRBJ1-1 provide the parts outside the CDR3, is EAGVTQSPTHLIKTRGQQATLRCSPISGHTSVYWYQQALGLGLQFLLWYDEGEERNRGNFPPRFSGRQFPNYSSELNVNALELEDSALYLCASTPFAEAFFGQGTRLTVV.

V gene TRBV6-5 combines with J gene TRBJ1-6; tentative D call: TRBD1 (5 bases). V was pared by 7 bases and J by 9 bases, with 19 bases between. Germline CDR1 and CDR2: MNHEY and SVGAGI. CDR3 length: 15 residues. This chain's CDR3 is CASNPQEEASSPLHF. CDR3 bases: TGTGCCAGCAATCCACAGGAAGAGGCCAGTTCACCCCTCCACTTT.

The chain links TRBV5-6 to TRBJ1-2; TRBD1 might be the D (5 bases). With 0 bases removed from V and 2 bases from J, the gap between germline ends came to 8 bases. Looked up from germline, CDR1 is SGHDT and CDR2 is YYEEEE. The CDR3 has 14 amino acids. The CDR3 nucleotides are TGTGCCAGCAGCTTGGCGGGGGAAAACTATGGCTACACCTTC. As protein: CASSLAGENYGYTF.

CDR3 sequence reads: CASSLAVGETQYF. DNA of the CDR3: TGTGCCAGCAGTTTAGCGGTCGGGGAGACCCAGTACTTC. The chain joins TRBV27 to TRBJ2-5; D ambiguous. V was trimmed by 2 bases and J by 5 bases, leaving 9 bases between them. Germline V gene sequence: CDR1 MNHEY, CDR2 SMNVEV (reference sequence). There are 13 residues in the CDR3.